This TCR beta chain derives from a study of T cells in Graves' hyperthyroidism and ophthalmopathy. TCR beta CDR3 region amplification was performed from RNA transcripts. Using the HTBI primer set, a first-round RT-PCR was run on the TCR CDR3. TCRdb used MiXCR to reprocess the multiplex PCR reads, holding one entry per CDR3 protein. The sample yields about 360,000 distinct CDR3 sequences, roughly 14% seen once. Worth noting for this clonotype: It may be a read error: a sequence one base away is much more abundant.

The CDR3 totals 15 residues. Germline values: CDR1 SGHRS, CDR2 YFSETQ. V and J are TRBV5-1 and TRBJ2-1; D uncertain. This sequence originates from a man aged 25-45 years with Graves' hyperthyroidism that later progressed to Graves' ophthalmopathy. The sample taken for sequencing was blood. The CDR3 loop is CAGSLVADSYNEQFF. As DNA, the CDR3 is TGTGCCGGCAGCTTGGTAGCTGATTCCTACAATGAGCAGTTCTTC.